The clone carrying this T cell receptor (beta chain) turned up a few times. The TCR library protocol was used to attach unique molecular identifiers. These identifiers were attached to individual cDNA molecules. TCRdb itself ran the 5' RACE reads through MiXCR, one entry per CDR3 protein. The sample yields about 58,000 distinct CDR3 sequences, around an eighth seen once. The sample originates from a study of early T cells in non-severe SARS-CoV-2 infection. The germline V gene has CDR1 DFQATT and CDR2 SNEGSKA (reference sequence). This CDR3 has 13 residues. The V gene lost 6 bases and the J gene lost 7 bases, with 13 bases spanning the gap.

Sequenced material: whole blood. The receptor's source is an adult who was a healthcare worker with PCR-confirmed SARS-CoV-2 infection or an uninfected control (not recorded which). The chain carries TRBV20-1 and TRBJ1-6; D is unclear. The CDR3 region is CSARGGLNSPLHF. As DNA, the CDR3 is TGCAGTGCCCGGGGAGGATTGAATTCACCCCTCCACTTT.